These T cell receptor beta chains were read from a single sample in a study of T cell changes during pregnancy in multiple sclerosis. Data came from immunoSEQ multiplex PCR; TCRdb stores just in-frame clones and leaves some out. The data show tens of thousands of clones, less than 95% seen once. The sequenced sample was CD8+ T cells from peripheral blood mononuclear cells, obtained in the first trimester of pregnancy. The source is a female donor with multiple sclerosis, enrolled in a pregnancy study. CDR3s include the opening cysteine and the closing phenylalanine or tryptophan. A D gene is named only where the DNA matches it firmly. A row's size may be missing; if present it is once, few, many or a size class.

j_gene,d_gene,abundance,v_gene,CDR3nt,CDR3aa
TRBJ1-2,NA,NA,TRBV18,TGTGCCAGCTCTCCTCTGCTAGCTGGCTTTGGCTATGGCTACACCTTC,CASSPLLAGFGYGYTF
TRBJ2-1,TRBD2,NA,TRBV30,TGTGCCTGCGAGGGACTAGCGGGAGGGCCCGTCTTC,CACEGLAGGPVF
TRBJ2-7,TRBD1,NA,TRBV4-1,TGCGCCAGCAGTCCACCCCTGACAGGGTTTGACGAGCAGTACTTC,CASSPPLTGFDEQYF
TRBJ1-1,TRBD1,NA,TRBV27,TGTGCCAGCAGTTTATCCGGGACAGGGGGCACTGAAGCTTTCTTT,CASSLSGTGGTEAFF
TRBJ1-5,TRBD1,NA,TRBV28,TGTGCCAGCACCTGGACAGGGTATAGCAATCAGCCCCAGCATTTT,CASTWTGYSNQPQHF
TRBJ1-1,NA,NA,TRBV29-1,TGCAGCGTTGATACCGGGTACACTGAAGCTTTCTTT,CSVDTGYTEAFF
TRBJ2-2,NA,NA,TRBV19,TGTGCCAGTATGCACAGCTCGAACACCGGGGAGCTGTTTTTT,CASMHSSNTGELFF
TRBJ2-7,TRBD2,once,TRBV11-3,TGTGCCAGCAGCCCACGGGGGACTAGCGCGGAGCAGTACTTC,CASSPRGTSAEQYF
TRBJ2-5,NA,NA,TRBV11-1,TGTGCCAGCAGCTTAGGAAGAGTCAGGGGCCCCCAAGAGACCCAGTACTTC,CASSLGRVRGPQETQYF
TRBJ2-5,TRBD1,NA,TRBV7-9,TGTGCCAGCAGCCCCGTTCAGGGGGCGGGAGAGACCCAGTACTTC,CASSPVQGAGETQYF
TRBJ2-1,NA,NA,TRBV19,TGTGCCAGTAGTATGGGGAGCGGAGTCTACAATGAGCAGTTCTTC,CASSMGSGVYNEQFF